A selection of T cell receptor beta chains follows, all from one sample in a study of CD8 T cells in ankylosing spondylitis. TCRdb processed the 5' RACE reads anew with MiXCR; each CDR3 protein has one entry. The profile shows roughly 370,000 distinct CDR3 sequences, 20% to 25% of them singletons. The specimen was blood, either unsorted or a sorted T cell fraction (not recorded which). These receptors were collected from a male donor with ankylosing spondylitis. CDR3s leave out the opening cysteine and the closing phenylalanine or tryptophan.

CDR3: ASSPREARHNEQF
V: TRBV6-4

CDR3: ATSESGPDTQY
V: TRBV24-1

CDR3: ATSDSRPTQY
V: TRBV24-1

CDR3: ASSPPPTVYNEQF
V: TRBV7-8

CDR3: ASSNRDAQPQH
V: TRBV6-2/TRBV6-3

CDR3: ASGLARNNEQF
V: TRBV7-3

CDR3: ASSVEWGTDTQY
V: TRBV9

CDR3: ASSLGQGARNEQF
V: TRBV5-1

CDR3: ASSSGKVQY
V: TRBV12-3/TRBV12-4

CDR3: ATRGRVGFTETQY
V: TRBV7-2

CDR3: AITEWGLAGEGNEQF
V: TRBV10-3

CDR3: ASPDPVVGTQY
V: TRBV5-5

CDR3: ASSRTTSGSYEQY
V: TRBV28

CDR3: ASNPMPTGRAF
V: TRBV28

CDR3: SRLAGDGETQY
V: TRBV20-1

CDR3: ASNGLASSYNEQF
V: TRBV6-2/TRBV6-3

CDR3: ASSHPAGATGELF
V: TRBV3-1

CDR3: ASSFKGVWETATNEKLF
V: TRBV5-1

CDR3: ASRPKQLYGYT
V: TRBV6-1

CDR3: SASRDSNEQF
V: TRBV20-1

CDR3: ASSFSMDGDYEQY
V: TRBV5-5

CDR3: AAGAGEVSDTQY
V: TRBV6-1

CDR3: SVDLGDGGEQY
V: TRBV29-1

CDR3: SVELNQETQY
V: TRBV29-1

CDR3: ASSKFQGVGETQY
V: TRBV21-1

CDR3: AISESRGSMNTEAF
V: TRBV10-3

CDR3: ASSPTWTSGANVLT
V: TRBV5-1

CDR3: ASSLQGLAGGEQF
V: TRBV3-1

CDR3: ASSFSGTGELF
V: TRBV7-3

CDR3: AISVGGLAGLGEQY
V: TRBV10-3

CDR3: ASRYGTGESYEQY
V: TRBV7-3

CDR3: SAGRDRDQNIQY
V: TRBV20-1

CDR3: ASSQGSGRALDEQF
V: TRBV4-1

CDR3: SAEDSLLNNEQF
V: TRBV20-1

CDR3: ASSHPIGRRNEKLF
V: TRBV6-2/TRBV6-3

CDR3: ASSFVAVSNYNEQF
V: TRBV5-4

CDR3: ATSEFPGYSVEQY
V: TRBV24-1

CDR3: ASGLGQTGELF
V: TRBV12-5

CDR3: SARLADHTDTQY
V: TRBV20-1

CDR3: ASSFPGLAGGGDIQY
V: TRBV28

CDR3: AISEVSGAEEQF
V: TRBV10-3

CDR3: ASSLPRQGAYEQY
V: TRBV5-1

CDR3: ASSPGAGLSNEQF
V: TRBV7-3

CDR3: SVEGGSTNTDTQY
V: TRBV29-1

CDR3: ASSQVRLAAYNEQF
V: TRBV4-2

CDR3: ASSEWGPRSSYNEQF
V: TRBV2

CDR3: ASSNRDTQY
V: TRBV12-3/TRBV12-4

CDR3: ASSQDYNYGYT
V: TRBV4-3

CDR3: ASSPQSVPYEQY
V: TRBV18

CDR3: SVAASNQPQH
V: TRBV29-1